The clone carrying this T cell receptor (beta chain) turned up a few times. The sample is drawn from a study of T cell responses to AZD1222 COVID-19 vaccine. The ends were cut back, 4 bases at V and 2 bases at J, with 8 bases in the middle. CDR3 size: 13 residues. The germline V gene encodes CDR1 LGHDT and CDR2 YNNKEL (reference sequence). Sequencing was performed with immunoSEQ multiplex PCR; in TCRdb, only in-frame clones are kept and a portion is missing. The repertoire consists of about 140,000 clones, with 85% occurring once and the leading ten covering around 8%. The receptor's source is an adult who received the MenACWY meningococcal vaccine as a control. Material: peripheral blood, obtained 28 days after the second dose of the MenACWY control vaccine. The genes are TRBV3-1 (or the pseudogene TRBV3-2) and TRBJ1-2; TRBD1 is a possible D gene (6 bases). CDR3 sequence reads: CASSLDRNYGYTF. The CDR3 region has the DNA TGTGCCAGCAGCCTCGACAGGAACTATGGCTACACCTTC.